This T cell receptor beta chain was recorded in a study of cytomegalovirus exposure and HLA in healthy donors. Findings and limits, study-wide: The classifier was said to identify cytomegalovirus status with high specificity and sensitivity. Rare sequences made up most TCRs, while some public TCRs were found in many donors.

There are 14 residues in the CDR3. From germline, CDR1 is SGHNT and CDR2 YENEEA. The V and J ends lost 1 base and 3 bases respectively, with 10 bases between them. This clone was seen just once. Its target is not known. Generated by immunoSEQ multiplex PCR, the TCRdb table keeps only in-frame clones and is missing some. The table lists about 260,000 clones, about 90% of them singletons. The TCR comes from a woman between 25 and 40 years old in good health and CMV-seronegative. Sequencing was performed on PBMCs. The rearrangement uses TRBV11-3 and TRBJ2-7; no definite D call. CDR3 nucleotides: TGTGCCAGCAGCTTAGCTCCACCAGACTACGAGCAGTACTTC. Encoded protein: CASSLAPPDYEQYF.